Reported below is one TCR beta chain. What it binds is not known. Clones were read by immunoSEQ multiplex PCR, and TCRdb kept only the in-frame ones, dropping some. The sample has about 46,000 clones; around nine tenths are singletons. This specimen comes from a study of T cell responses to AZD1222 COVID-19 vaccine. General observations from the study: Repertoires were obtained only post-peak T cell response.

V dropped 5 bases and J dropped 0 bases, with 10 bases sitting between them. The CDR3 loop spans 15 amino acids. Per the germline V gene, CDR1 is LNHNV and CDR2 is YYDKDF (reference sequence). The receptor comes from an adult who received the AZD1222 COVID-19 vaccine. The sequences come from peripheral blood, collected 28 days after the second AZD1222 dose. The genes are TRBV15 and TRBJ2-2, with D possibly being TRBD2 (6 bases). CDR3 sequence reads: CATSRDFANTGELFF. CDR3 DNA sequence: TGTGCCACCAGCCGGGACTTCGCGAACACCGGGGAGCTGTTTTTT.